This entry concerns a single TCR beta chain. Libraries were prepared by immunoSEQ multiplex PCR; TCRdb keeps only in-frame clonotypes and omits some of them. The sample yields under 45,000 clones, approximately 90% seen once. This record comes from a study of T cell changes during pregnancy in multiple sclerosis. Germline values: CDR1 SEHNR, CDR2 FQNEAQ (reference sequence). This CDR3 region has 15 residues. V shed 4 bases, J shed 0 bases, and the junction held 6 bases outside the gene matches. This sample comprised CD8+ T cells from peripheral blood mononuclear cells, obtained in the third trimester of pregnancy. The chain uses TRBV7-9 and TRBJ2-7; 7 bases are shared with TRBD1. This TCR derives from a female donor with multiple sclerosis, enrolled in a pregnancy study. The CDR3 loop is CASSSRGFSSYEQYF. The CDR3 coding sequence is TGTGCCAGCAGCTCCAGGGGGTTTAGCTCCTACGAGCAGTACTTC.